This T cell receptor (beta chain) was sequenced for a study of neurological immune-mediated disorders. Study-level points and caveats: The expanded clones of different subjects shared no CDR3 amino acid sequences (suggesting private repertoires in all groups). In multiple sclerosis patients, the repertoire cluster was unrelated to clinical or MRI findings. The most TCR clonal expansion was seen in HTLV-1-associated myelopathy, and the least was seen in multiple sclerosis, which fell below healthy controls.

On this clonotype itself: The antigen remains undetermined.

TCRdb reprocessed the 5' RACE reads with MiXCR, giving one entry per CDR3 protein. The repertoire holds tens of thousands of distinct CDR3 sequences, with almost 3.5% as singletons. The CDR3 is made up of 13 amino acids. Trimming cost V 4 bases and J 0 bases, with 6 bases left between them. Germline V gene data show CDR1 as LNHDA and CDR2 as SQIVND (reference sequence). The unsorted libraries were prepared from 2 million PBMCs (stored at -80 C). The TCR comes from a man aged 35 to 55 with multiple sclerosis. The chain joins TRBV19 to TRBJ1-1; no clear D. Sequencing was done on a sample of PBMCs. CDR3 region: CASSKVLNTEAFF. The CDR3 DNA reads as TGTGCCAGTAGTAAAGTTCTGAACACTGAAGCTTTCTTT. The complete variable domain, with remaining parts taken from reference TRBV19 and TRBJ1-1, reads DGGITQSPKYLFRKEGQNVTLSCEQNLNHDAMYWYRQDPGQGLRLIYYSQIVNDFQKGDIAEGYSVSREKKESFPLTVTSAQKNPTAFYLCASSKVLNTEAFFGQGTRLTVV.